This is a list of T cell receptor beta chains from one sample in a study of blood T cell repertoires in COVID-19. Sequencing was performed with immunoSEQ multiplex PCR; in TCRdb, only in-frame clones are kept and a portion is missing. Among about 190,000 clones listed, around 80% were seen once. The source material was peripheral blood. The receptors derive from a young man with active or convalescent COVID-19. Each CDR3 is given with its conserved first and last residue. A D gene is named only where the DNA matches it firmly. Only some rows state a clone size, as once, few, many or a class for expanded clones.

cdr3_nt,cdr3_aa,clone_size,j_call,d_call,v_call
TGTGCCAGCAGCTCTACCGGGACAAGCTCTGGAAACACCATATATTTT,CASSSTGTSSGNTIYF,.,TRBJ1-3,.,TRBV7-9
TGTGCCACCAGTGATCGAGCAGGGGGCAATCAGCCCCAGCATTTT,CATSDRAGGNQPQHF,.,TRBJ1-5,.,TRBV24-1
TGTGCCAGCAGCCTCTACTACGAGCAGTACTTC,CASSLYYEQYF,.,TRBJ2-7,.,TRBV3-1/TRBV3-2
TGTGCCAGCAGCTCCGGGACAGGGGGAGGAAACACCATATATTTT,CASSSGTGGGNTIYF,.,TRBJ1-3,TRBD1,TRBV7-8
TGTGCCAGCAGTTATGGGACATCCACCGGGGAGCTGTTTTTT,CASSYGTSTGELFF,.,TRBJ2-2,.,TRBV6-6
TGTGCCAGCAGCCCCGTCAGCGGAGTCACTGAAGCTTTCTTT,CASSPVSGVTEAFF,.,TRBJ1-1,.,TRBV11-3
TGTGCCAGCAGCCGTTCTCAGGGGGCTGGGGGGCAGCCCCAGCATTTT,CASSRSQGAGGQPQHF,.,TRBJ1-5,TRBD1,TRBV7-9
TGTGCCAGCAGTGGGGAGGCGTATAGCAATCAGCCCCAGCATTTT,CASSGEAYSNQPQHF,.,TRBJ1-5,.,TRBV2
TGTGCCAGCAGTGTCCGGGCAACTAATGAAAAACTGTTTTTT,CASSVRATNEKLFF,.,TRBJ1-4,.,TRBV28
TGCAGCTGGAGAGGGATGGATGGCTACACCTTC,CSWRGMDGYTF,.,TRBJ1-2,.,TRBV29-1
TGTGCCAGCAGTCTCCTAGCGGGGGGGCTCGATGAGCAGTTCTTC,CASSLLAGGLDEQFF,.,TRBJ2-1,TRBD2,TRBV27
TGTGCCAGCTCACCCCAGGGACTAGCGGGTGGGGTGAGCAATGAGCAGTTCTTC,CASSPQGLAGGVSNEQFF,.,TRBJ2-1,TRBD2,TRBV18
TGTGCCAGCAGTTTTCGGACAGGGAATTCACCCCTCCACTTT,CASSFRTGNSPLHF,.,TRBJ1-6,TRBD1,TRBV28
TGCGCCAGCGGAGATCGGGAGACCCAGTACTTC,CASGDRETQYF,.,TRBJ2-5,.,TRBV10-2
TGTGCCAGCAGCTTAGTGAGGTTGGTGGGCACTGAAGCTTTCTTT,CASSLVRLVGTEAFF,many,TRBJ1-1,.,TRBV11-2
TGTGCCAGCAGTCCCATGGACAGGGGGTCTTTCTTT,CASSPMDRGSFF,.,TRBJ1-1,TRBD1,TRBV28
TGTGCCAGCACCCCGCGCCTCACAGATACGCAGTATTTT,CASTPRLTDTQYF,.,TRBJ2-3,.,TRBV12-3/TRBV12-4
TGTGCCAGCAGGGTGACAGGCGGGACTGAAGCTTTCTTT,CASRVTGGTEAFF,.,TRBJ1-1,.,TRBV6-4
TGTGCCAGCAGTTTTTGGACAGGTACACAAGAGACCCAGTACTTC,CASSFWTGTQETQYF,.,TRBJ2-5,TRBD1,TRBV28
TGTGCCAGTAGCCCAATTGGGACTAGCGGGGAGACCCAGTACTTC,CASSPIGTSGETQYF,.,TRBJ2-5,TRBD2,TRBV19
TGTGCCTCCCAGAAGGGGGCATTGGAGACCCAGTACTTC,CASQKGALETQYF,.,TRBJ2-5,TRBD1,TRBV28
TGTGCCAGCAGCCAAGCGGGAGGAGGGGCCAGCGATACGCAGTATTTT,CASSQAGGGASDTQYF,.,TRBJ2-3,TRBD2,TRBV3-1/TRBV3-2
TGTGCCTGGAGTGCAGGGGACAGGGGGGGACCGGGCTACACCTTC,CAWSAGDRGGPGYTF,few,TRBJ1-2,TRBD1,TRBV30
TGTGCCAGCAGTTCCCCGTCCAGAGGGGAGACCCAGTACTTC,CASSSPSRGETQYF,once,TRBJ2-5,.,TRBV6-5
TGCAGCGCTCACGACAGGGGCTATGGCTACACCTTC,CSAHDRGYGYTF,.,TRBJ1-2,TRBD1,TRBV29-1
TGTGCCAGCAGCCCGTCCGGGTCCTTGGGGGGCACTGAAGCTTTCTTT,CASSPSGSLGGTEAFF,.,TRBJ1-1,.,TRBV3-1/TRBV3-2
TGCGCCAGCAGCGCTGGACAGGGGACCAACTACACCTTC,CASSAGQGTNYTF,.,TRBJ1-2,TRBD1,TRBV5-1
TGTGCCAGCAGTGAAGCGGGGGGAATACACGAGCAGTACTTC,CASSEAGGIHEQYF,.,TRBJ2-7,.,TRBV6-1